Following are 16 T cell receptor beta chains from one sample sequenced in a study of T cell responses to AZD1222 COVID-19 vaccine. Sequenced by immunoSEQ multiplex PCR; TCRdb stores in-frame clones only, minus some. This table holds 150,000 to 200,000 clones, 75% to 90% found once. The material sequenced was peripheral blood, taken on day 0 of AZD1222 vaccination. Receptors were obtained from an adult in good health.

This chain joins TRBV28 and TRBJ1-6; 7 bases are shared with TRBD1. The V gene end was trimmed by 3 bases and the J gene end by 9 bases; junction bases not matched to a gene: 17. Germline CDR1 MDHEN, CDR2 SYDVKM. There are 18 residues in the CDR3. The CDR3: CASSFNAGILGGGSPLHF. CDR3 nucleotide sequence: TGTGCCAGCAGTTTTAACGCGGGGATATTAGGGGGCGGTTCACCCCTCCACTTT.

The chain links TRBV30 to TRBJ2-7; TRBD1 aligns across 7 bases. This CDR3 comprises 12 residues. Germline assignment: CDR1 GTSNPN and CDR2 SVGIG (reference sequence). Trimming took 4 bases from V and 3 from J; bases not matched to a gene: 3. CDR3 in DNA: TGTGCCTGGACAGGGGGTTTCTACGAGCAGTACTTC. Translated, it gives CAWTGGFYEQYF. The full variable domain, completed using reference TRBV30 and TRBJ2-7, is SQTIHQWPATLVQPVGSPLSLECTVEGTSNPNLYWYRQAAGRGLQLLFYSVGIGQISSEVPQNLSASRPQDRQFILSSKKLLLSDSGFYLCAWTGGFYEQYFGPGTRLTVT.

This clone was counted a single time. The chain uses TRBV28 and TRBJ1-1; D is unclear. Trimming removed 7 bases at V and 0 bases at J, with 6 bases between. In germline, CDR1 is MDHEN, CDR2 SYDVKM. CDR3 length: 12 residues. CDR3 residues: CASMRVNTEAFF. Here the CDR3 DNA reads TGTGCCAGCATGAGGGTGAACACTGAAGCTTTCTTT.

V and J are TRBV19 and TRBJ1-4; D is unclear. The CDR3 has 11 amino acids. Germline CDR1 and CDR2: LNHDA and SQIVND (reference sequence). V lost 10 bases and J 8 bases, leaving 11 bases between the germline ends. The CDR3 region has the DNA TGTGCCACTTGGACGATGGAAAAACTGTTTTTT. Translating it yields CATWTMEKLFF.

This chain links TRBV5-4 with TRBJ2-7, with TRBD2 matching 9 bases. The J segment lost 3 bases and the V segment lost 4 bases, leaving 8 bases of the junction unmatched. This CDR3 region has 15 residues. From germline, CDR1 is SGHNT and CDR2 YYREEE (reference sequence). This chain's CDR3 is CASSNPGTSFYEQYF. The CDR3, as DNA: TGTGCCAGCAGCAACCCCGGGACTAGCTTCTACGAGCAGTACTTC. The variable domain in full, with the rest retrieved from reference TRBV5-4 and TRBJ2-7, is ETGVTQSPTHLIKTRGQQVTLRCSSQSGHNTVSWYQQALGQGPQFIFQYYREEENGRGNFPPRFSGLQFPNYSSELNVNALELDDSALYLCASSNPGTSFYEQYFGPGTRLTVT.

This chain uses TRBV18 with TRBJ1-1; D is unresolved. This CDR3 spans 12 amino acids. Germline V gene sequence: CDR1 KGHSH, CDR2 LQKENI. Trimming cost V 4 bases and J 0 bases, with 3 bases left between them. The CDR3 DNA sequence: TGTGCCAGCTCACAGGTGAACACTGAAGCTTTCTTT. This encodes CASSQVNTEAFF.

This rearrangement joins TRBV7-6 to TRBJ2-1; TRBD2 matches at 7 bases. The CDR3 is 17 residues long. V trimming: 1 base; J trimming: 3 bases; junction bases outside the gene matches: 9. Looked up from germline, CDR1 is SGHVS and CDR2 is FNYEAQ. CDR3 protein: CASSLGPPGGIYNEQFF. In DNA, the CDR3 is TGTGCCAGCAGCTTAGGACCTCCGGGAGGAATCTACAATGAGCAGTTCTTC.

This chain links TRBV27 with TRBJ2-7, with 10 bases that match TRBD1. Trimming cost V 2 bases and J 2 bases; bases outside gene matches: 6. Germline V CDR1 and CDR2: MNHEY, SMNVEV (reference sequence). CDR3 length equals 16 residues. CDR3 region: CASSLRGTGVPYEQYF. The CDR3 nucleotides are TGTGCCAGCAGTTTACGAGGGACAGGGGTCCCCTACGAGCAGTACTTC.

The V and J genes are TRBV4-2 and TRBJ2-1, with TRBD2 matching 13 bases. The junction had 8 bases not matched to a gene; V was cut back by 5 bases and J by 7 bases. CDR1 is LGHNA, CDR2 YNFKEQ, per germline. The CDR3 totals 16 residues. In nucleotides, the CDR3 is TGTGCCAGCAGCGACGGACTAGCGGGAGATGTGAATGAGCAGTTCTTC. Amino acids: CASSDGLAGDVNEQFF.

This sequence joins TRBV6-6 and TRBJ1-4; perhaps TRBD1 as D (5 bases). Germline V CDR1 and CDR2: MNHNY, SVGAGI (reference sequence). CDR3 length equals 15 residues. V lost 6 bases to trimming and J lost 4 bases, with 15 bases between them. The CDR3: CASSNRREYNEKLFF. The CDR3 DNA reads as TGTGCCAGCAGCAACAGGAGGGAGTATAATGAAAAACTGTTTTTT.

The chain joins TRBV2 to TRBJ1-5; D call uncertain. The CDR3 totals 13 residues. The V end was cut by 8 bases, the J end by 9 bases, with 17 bases between. CDR1 and CDR2 from the germline V gene are SNHLY and FYNNEI. The CDR3 sequence is CASQEVRSGPQHF. CDR3 nucleotides: TGTGCCAGCCAAGAGGTCCGATCAGGGCCCCAGCATTTT.

The chain combines TRBV6-2 or TRBV6-3 with TRBJ1-1; 10 bases agree with TRBD1. Germline V gene sequence: CDR1 MNHEY, CDR2 SVGEGT. This CDR3 is built from 15 residues. V shed 5 bases, J shed 3 bases, and the junction held 6 bases outside the gene matches. CDR3 in amino acids: CASSPRQGAYTEAFF. Written as DNA, the CDR3 is TGTGCCAGCAGTCCCCGACAGGGGGCCTACACTGAAGCTTTCTTT.

This chain joins TRBV19 and TRBJ1-2, with D possibly TRBD1 on 6 matching bases. The CDR3 length is 15 residues. V shed 3 bases and J shed 7 bases, with 18 bases lying between them. CDR1 is LNHDA and CDR2 is SQIVND in the germline V gene (reference sequence). CDR3 protein: CASSISQGRRSGYTF. The CDR3 nucleotides read TGTGCCAGTAGTATCTCCCAGGGGAGAAGGTCTGGCTACACCTTC.

The CDR3 loop reads CAARGALLDTQYF. The CDR3 DNA is TGTGCCGCCAGGGGGGCCCTCCTAGACACGCAGTATTTT. The chain uses TRBV28 and TRBJ2-3, with D maybe TRBD1 (7 bases). Germline lookup yields CDR1 MDHEN and CDR2 SYDVKM. The CDR3 contains 13 residues. The V end lost 11 bases, the J end lost 9 bases, and 21 bases lay between the germline ends.

The gene calls are TRBV5-4 and TRBJ1-2; 8 bases line up with TRBD1. Losses at the gene ends were 0 bases for V and 3 bases for J; bases not matched to a gene: 4. Germline V gives CDR1 SGHNT, CDR2 YYREEE (reference sequence). The CDR3 loop spans 15 amino acids. CDR3 coding DNA: TGTGCCAGCAGCTTGGGGGGACAGGCCGACTATGGCTACACCTTC. This codes for CASSLGGQADYGYTF.

The chain uses TRBV7-2 and TRBJ1-1; 9 bases map to TRBD1. Trimming removed 4 bases from V and 4 bases from J; junction bases left unmatched: 4. This CDR3 is 14 amino acids long. The V gene's germline CDR1 is SGHTA and CDR2 FQGNSA. The CDR3 coding sequence is TGTGCCAGCAGCTCCCAACAGGGGGCCACTGAAGCTTTCTTT. It encodes CASSSQQGATEAFF.